The sequence of this TCR beta chain was determined in a study of blood T cell repertoires in COVID-19. The wider study: The study drew acute and convalescent COVID-19 samples from the United States, Italy and Spain. In each case, the material was cDNA or gDNA derived from T cells, B-cell-depleted T cells, or PBMCs.

Cohorts were assigned according to the clinical history that participants reported. Recovery among Cohort 3 donors was established by two negative PCRs, clearance, or symptom resolution. Comments on this clone: A read error is possible here, since a much larger clone lies one base away.

Between the trimmed V and J ends, which lost 4 bases and 2 bases, there was a span of 3 bases. This CDR3 has 12 amino acids. Measured with immunoSEQ multiplex PCR; TCRdb has only the in-frame clones, and not every one. The table includes around 170,000 clones, roughly 86% detected once. The chain uses TRBV12-3 or TRBV12-4 and TRBJ2-1, with unresolved D. This TCR derives from a woman between 25 and 40 years old who had recovered from COVID-19. Sequenced material: PBMCs or T cells enriched from blood (not recorded which). CDR3 DNA sequence: TGTGCCAGCAGTTCCACCTACAATGAGCAGTTCTTC. Translated, it gives CASSSTYNEQFF.